The TCR beta chain described here comes from a study of Graves' ophthalmopathy and Graves' hyperthyroidism. The TCR beta CDR3 regions underwent amplification from RNA transcripts. The first round was an RT-PCR with HTBI primers, and the second round was a multiplex PCR. Via MiXCR, TCRdb re-called the multiplex PCR reads, giving one row per CDR3 protein. The sample holds approximately 460,000 distinct CDR3 sequences, over 13% seen once. Germline V lookup: CDR1 SGHNT, CDR2 YENEEA. V lost 1 base, J lost 4 bases, and 4 bases lay in between. This CDR3 comprises 13 residues. Notes on this clonotype: The conserved phenylalanine or tryptophan is not found at the CDR3 terminus, so this likely reflects a read error.

The receptor's source is a woman aged 25-40 years with Graves' ophthalmopathy. The chain combines TRBV11-3 with TRBJ2-2; no definite D call. The material sequenced was blood. The CDR3 loop is CASSLGGTGELFL. DNA for the CDR3: TGTGCCAGCAGCTTAGGCGGCACCGGGGAGCTGTTTTTG.